These T cell receptor beta chains were read from a single sample in a study of CD8 T cells in Susac syndrome. TCRdb analysed the immunoSEQ multiplex PCR reads with MiXCR anew, one entry per CDR3 protein. The sample shows about 210,000 distinct CDR3 sequences, 95% of them seen only once. Input material: CD4+ T cells from PBMCs. These receptors came from a human donor with multiple sclerosis. The CDR3 runs from the conserved cysteine through the conserved F or W. D genes are given only for firm matches. Clone sizes are given selectively: once, few, many, or a class where the clone is expanded.

size	D	V	J	CDR3	DNA
.	.	TRBV29-1	TRBJ2-7	CSVAATPYEQYF	TGCAGCGTTGCGGCCACCCCCTACGAGCAGTACTTC
once	TRBD2	TRBV6-6	TRBJ2-6	CASAYGGSGANVLTF	TGTGCCAGCGCCTACGGGGGGTCTGGGGCCAACGTCCTGACTTTC
.	.	TRBV18	TRBJ2-7	CASSPQRAGGDYEQYF	TGTGCCAGCTCACCACAAAGGGCCGGCGGAGATTACGAGCAGTACTTC
.	.	TRBV5-8	TRBJ2-7	CASSPGPFREQYF	TGTGCCAGCAGCCCAGGACCGTTTCGGGAGCAGTACTTC
once	.	TRBV12-3/TRBV12-4	TRBJ2-2	CASSLVLSSTGELFF	TGTGCCAGCAGTTTGGTCCTCTCTAGCACCGGGGAGCTGTTTTTT
.	TRBD1	TRBV28	TRBJ1-1	CASSFTGQGSAEAFF	TGTGCCAGCAGTTTTACTGGACAGGGTAGCGCTGAAGCTTTCTTT
once	.	TRBV14	TRBJ1-1	CASSQDVRRAFF	TGTGCCAGCAGCCAAGATGTACGGCGAGCTTTCTTT
once	.	TRBV12-3/TRBV12-4	TRBJ1-5	CASSLDPGGNQPQHF	TGTGCCAGCAGTTTAGATCCAGGGGGCAATCAGCCCCAGCATTTT
.	TRBD2	TRBV27	TRBJ2-7	CASSILAGGPLEQYF	TGTGCCAGCAGTATCTTAGCGGGAGGGCCTCTCGAGCAGTACTTC
once	TRBD2	TRBV2	TRBJ2-5	CASSENTGLGSETQYF	TGTGCCAGCAGTGAAAATACGGGACTAGGCTCGGAGACCCAGTACTTC
once	TRBD2	TRBV18	TRBJ2-1	CASSPRLAGVDNEQFF	TGTGCCAGCTCACCACGTCTAGCGGGAGTAGACAATGAGCAGTTCTTC
.	.	TRBV3-1	TRBJ2-7	CASSQDQVGEQYF	TGTGCCAGCAGCCAAGATCAAGTTGGCGAGCAGTACTTC
.	.	TRBV9	TRBJ1-5	CASSVEGNSNQPQHF	TGTGCCAGCAGCGTCGAGGGTAATAGCAATCAGCCCCAGCATTTT
.	TRBD2	TRBV20-1	TRBJ2-7	CSAFSGNEQYF	TGCAGTGCTTTCAGCGGGAACGAGCAGTACTTC
.	.	TRBV12-3/TRBV12-4	TRBJ1-2	CASSLHEGGYTF	TGTGCCAGCAGCCTTCATGAAGGTGGCTACACCTTC
.	.	TRBV6-1	TRBJ2-1	CASSLGFFPRGEQFF	TGTGCCAGCAGTTTGGGATTTTTCCCTCGGGGTGAGCAGTTCTTC
.	.	TRBV3-1	TRBJ1-1	CASSQILSTEAFF	TGTGCCAGCAGCCAGATCCTGAGCACTGAAGCTTTCTTT
.	TRBD2	TRBV7-2	TRBJ2-3	CASSSGLFTDTQYF	TGTGCCAGCAGCTCGGGACTATTTACAGATACGCAGTATTTT
.	TRBD1	TRBV3-1	TRBJ1-6	CASTTGGNSPLHF	TGTGCCAGCACCACAGGGGGGAATTCACCCCTCCACTTT
.	.	TRBV2	TRBJ2-7	CASWPTDRREDYYEQYF	TGTGCCAGCTGGCCCACTGACCGACGAGAAGACTACTACGAGCAGTACTTC
.	.	TRBV20-1	TRBJ2-7	CSASGPLSYEQYF	TGCAGTGCGAGCGGGCCATTGTCCTACGAGCAGTACTTC
.	.	TRBV29-1	TRBJ2-7	CSVGSTGRSYEQYF	TGCAGCGTAGGGAGTACGGGGCGCTCCTACGAGCAGTACTTC
once	.	TRBV30	TRBJ2-1	CAWTEDAYNEQFF	TGTGCCTGGACTGAGGACGCCTACAATGAGCAGTTCTTC
.	.	TRBV9	TRBJ2-5	CASSESPWRLQETQYF	TGTGCCAGCAGCGAATCCCCGTGGCGGCTCCAAGAGACCCAGTACTTC
.	.	TRBV2	TRBJ2-1	CASSARRGYNEQFF	TGTGCCAGCAGTGCAAGACGAGGCTACAATGAGCAGTTCTTC
.	.	TRBV15	TRBJ2-3	CATSAQRSSTDTQYF	TGTGCCACCAGCGCCCAGCGGTCTAGCACAGATACGCAGTATTTT
once	.	TRBV20-1	TRBJ2-2	CSARATSTLFTGELFF	TGCAGTGCTAGAGCAACTAGCACTCTTTTTACCGGGGAGCTGTTTTTT
.	.	TRBV6-1	TRBJ2-1	CASSIKGGTVSYNEQFF	TGTGCCAGCAGCATAAAAGGCGGGACAGTGTCCTACAATGAGCAGTTCTTC
once	.	TRBV7-9	TRBJ1-3	CASSFRGEPGNTIYF	TGTGCCAGCAGCTTTCGTGGAGAACCTGGAAACACCATATATTTT
.	TRBD1	TRBV12-5	TRBJ1-6	CASGPDRGHSPLHF	TGTGCTAGTGGCCCGGACAGGGGGCATTCACCCCTCCACTTT
once	.	TRBV19	TRBJ2-7	CASSARDSQGSYEQYF	TGTGCCAGTAGTGCGAGGGACTCCCAAGGGTCCTACGAGCAGTACTTC
.	.	TRBV7-3	TRBJ2-3	CASSRGLITDTQYF	TGTGCCAGCAGCCGGGGACTCATCACAGATACGCAGTATTTT
.	.	TRBV20-1	TRBJ2-1	CSARHAAGNNEQFF	TGCAGTGCTAGACACGCCGCGGGGAACAATGAGCAGTTCTTC
.	TRBD1	TRBV7-9	TRBJ1-6	CASTGDRDNSPLHF	TGTGCCAGCACCGGGGACAGAGACAATTCACCCCTCCACTTT
.	.	TRBV15	TRBJ2-3	CATSTRGFADTQYF	TGTGCCACCAGCACCCGGGGGTTCGCAGATACGCAGTATTTT
.	.	TRBV29-1	TRBJ1-1	CSVRLFMNTEAFF	TGCAGCGTTAGGTTATTCATGAACACTGAAGCTTTCTTT
.	TRBD2	TRBV3-1	TRBJ2-4	CASSPPWTSGRGGNAKNIQYF	TGTGCCAGCAGCCCCCCCTGGACTAGCGGTCGGGGGGGTAATGCCAAAAACATTCAGTACTTC
.	.	TRBV29-1	TRBJ1-4	CSVQPGTGTMFF	TGCAGCGTTCAACCGGGCACTGGGACAATGTTTTTT
.	TRBD2	TRBV3-1	TRBJ2-5	CASSLRTSGDFQETQYF	TGTGCCAGCAGCCTCAGGACTAGCGGGGACTTCCAAGAGACCCAGTACTTC
once	.	TRBV30	TRBJ2-5	CAWSVLVGGDTQYF	TGTGCCTGGAGTGTACTTGTTGGCGGGGACACCCAGTACTTC
.	TRBD2	TRBV20-1	TRBJ2-3	CSATSGRTDTQYF	TGCAGTGCTACTAGCGGGAGAACGGATACGCAGTATTTT
.	.	TRBV20-1	TRBJ1-1	CSAREAGGWTEAFF	TGCAGTGCTAGAGAAGCGGGGGGCTGGACTGAAGCTTTCTTT
.	TRBD1	TRBV5-1	TRBJ2-5	CASSTGTVKETQYF	TGCGCCAGCAGCACGGGGACAGTCAAAGAGACCCAGTACTTC
.	TRBD2	TRBV5-1	TRBJ2-1	CASSSLGGSVDYNEQFF	TGCGCCAGCAGCTCCCTCGGGGGGTCGGTGGACTACAATGAGCAGTTCTTC
.	TRBD2	TRBV4-3	TRBJ2-5	CASSQELAGGEETQYF	TGCGCCAGCAGCCAAGAACTAGCGGGAGGAGAAGAGACCCAGTACTTC
.	.	TRBV5-1	TRBJ2-7	CASSPETSYGEQYF	TGCGCCAGCAGCCCAGAAACTAGTTACGGCGAGCAGTACTTC
.	.	TRBV2	TRBJ2-3	CASSGWDTQYF	TGTGCCAGCAGTGGATGGGATACGCAGTATTTT
.	.	TRBV20-1	TRBJ2-7	CSARVSEPHEQYF	TGCAGTGCTAGAGTATCGGAACCCCACGAGCAGTACTTC
.	TRBD1	TRBV6-2/TRBV6-3	TRBJ2-7	CASRTTGPSYEQYF	TGTGCCAGCAGGACGACAGGGCCCTCCTACGAGCAGTACTTC